This T cell receptor beta chain was identified during a study of cytomegalovirus exposure and HLA in healthy donors. Whole-study results and caveats: A later analysis found TCR association rates differed by HLA locus, highest for DRB1 and lowest for HLA-C. Within an earlier analysis, most TCR beta V segments proved productive either about 90% or about 30% of the time. A few CMV-associated chains were confirmed in vitro to be specific for CMV antigens.

CDR1 and CDR2 (germline): MDHEN, SYDVKM. The CDR3 spans 15 residues. V lost 1 base, J lost 6 bases, and 13 bases lay in between. Vbeta (60) and Jbeta (13) primers were used in the PCR. Sequencing used immunoSEQ multiplex PCR; TCRdb keeps in-frame clones, though not all of them. The repertoire consists of about 160,000 clones, with around 74% occurring once and the leading ten covering about 1.9%. Regarding this clone: Its antigen is as yet unknown.

This clonotype originated in a female donor in good health and CMV-seronegative. Sequencing was carried out using PBMCs. The chain recombines TRBV28 with TRBJ1-5; D possibly corresponds to TRBD1 (6 bases). The CDR3 loop reads CASSLLRGSGQPQHF. In DNA form, the CDR3 reads TGTGCCAGCAGTTTATTAAGGGGGTCCGGTCAGCCCCAGCATTTT.